This note documents a single T cell receptor (beta chain) sequence. The method was immunoSEQ multiplex PCR; TCRdb's version includes in-frame clones alone and lacks a portion of them. This table has nearly 110,000 clones, more than 80% appearing once. This CDR3 is built from 14 residues. Germline V gene lookup returns CDR1 SGHNT and CDR2 YENEEA. V lost 8 bases and J lost 0, with 10 bases in between. The sample is drawn from a study of T cell responses to AZD1222 COVID-19 vaccine. Study overall: Doses given second, at about 4 or about 12 weeks, were pooled.

The sample consisted of peripheral blood, taken on day 0 of AZD1222 vaccination. The V gene is TRBV11-3, the J gene TRBJ1-4, with unresolved D. The clonotype comes from an adult in good health. As DNA, the CDR3 is TGTGCCAGCGGCCGTGATGCAACTAATGAAAAACTGTTTTTT. Translation gives CASGRDATNEKLFF.